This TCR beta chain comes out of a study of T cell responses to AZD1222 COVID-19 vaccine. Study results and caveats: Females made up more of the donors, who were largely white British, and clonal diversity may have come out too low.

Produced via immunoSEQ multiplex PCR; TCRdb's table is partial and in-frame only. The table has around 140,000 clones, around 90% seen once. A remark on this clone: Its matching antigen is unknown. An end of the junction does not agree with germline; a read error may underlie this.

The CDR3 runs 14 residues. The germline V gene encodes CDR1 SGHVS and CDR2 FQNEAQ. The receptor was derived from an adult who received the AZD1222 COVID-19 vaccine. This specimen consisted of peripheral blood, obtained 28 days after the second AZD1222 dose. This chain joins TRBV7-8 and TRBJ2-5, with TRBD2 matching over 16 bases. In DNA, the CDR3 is TGTGCCAGCAGCTTAGAGGGACTAGCGGGGGGGAGAAACTTC. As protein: CASSLEGLAGGRNF. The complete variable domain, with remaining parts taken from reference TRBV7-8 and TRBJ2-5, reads GAGVSQSPRYKVAKRGQDVALRCDPISGHVSLFWYQQALGQGPEFLTYFQNEAQLDKSGLPSDRFFAERPEGSVSTLKIQRTQQEDSAVYLCASSLEGLAGGRNFGPGTRLLVL.